Listed below are T cell receptor beta chains from one sample, sequenced in a study of T cell responses to AZD1222 COVID-19 vaccine. Libraries were prepared by immunoSEQ multiplex PCR; TCRdb keeps only in-frame clonotypes and omits some of them. Among about 82,000 clones listed, more than 85% were seen once. The material sequenced was peripheral blood, taken on day 0 of AZD1222 vaccination. The receptor source for this set is an adult in good health. CDR3s include the opening cysteine and the closing phenylalanine or tryptophan. D genes are given only for firm matches. For some rows the clone size is stated as once, few or many, or as a class when expanded; others skip it.

D gene: TRBD2
J gene: TRBJ2-1
V gene: TRBV10-3
clone size: .
CDR3 DNA: TGTGCCATCAGTGAGTCGTCACTAGCGGGGCCCGCGAATGAGCAGTTCTTC
CDR3 protein: CAISESSLAGPANEQFF

D gene: TRBD1
J gene: TRBJ2-7
V gene: TRBV6-2/TRBV6-3
clone size: .
CDR3 DNA: TGTGCCAGCAGTTACCGCAACCGGCGGGACAGGGTCTACGAGCAGTACTTC
CDR3 protein: CASSYRNRRDRVYEQYF

D gene: .
J gene: TRBJ1-5
V gene: TRBV18
clone size: .
CDR3 DNA: TGTGCCAGCTCACCGACAGACCCGCAGGGTCAGCCCCAGCATTTT
CDR3 protein: CASSPTDPQGQPQHF

D gene: TRBD2
J gene: TRBJ2-3
V gene: TRBV5-4
clone size: .
CDR3 DNA: TGTGCCAGCAGCTCCTACCTAGCGGGCACAGATACGCAGTATTTT
CDR3 protein: CASSSYLAGTDTQYF

D gene: .
J gene: TRBJ1-2
V gene: TRBV19
clone size: .
CDR3 DNA: TGTGCCAGTAGTCAGGAAGACCGGAACTATGGCTACACCTTC
CDR3 protein: CASSQEDRNYGYTF

D gene: .
J gene: TRBJ2-7
V gene: TRBV19
clone size: .
CDR3 DNA: TGTGCCAGTAGCCCCCAGCTCGGGCGTTACGAGCAGTACTTC
CDR3 protein: CASSPQLGRYEQYF

D gene: TRBD1
J gene: TRBJ1-2
V gene: TRBV7-2
clone size: .
CDR3 DNA: TGTGCCAGCAGCTTGGGTTCGACAGGGGACTATGGCTACACCTTC
CDR3 protein: CASSLGSTGDYGYTF

D gene: .
J gene: TRBJ1-5
V gene: TRBV19
clone size: .
CDR3 DNA: TGTGCCAGTAGTATAGAGGGCCGCAATCAGCCCCAGCATTTT
CDR3 protein: CASSIEGRNQPQHF

D gene: .
J gene: TRBJ1-2
V gene: TRBV20-1
clone size: .
CDR3 DNA: TGCAGTGCTTCCGGGGACGTTAGCTACACCTTC
CDR3 protein: CSASGDVSYTF

D gene: TRBD1
J gene: TRBJ1-2
V gene: TRBV30
clone size: .
CDR3 DNA: TGTGCCTGGATTTTCGGGACAGGGGGCATGTACACCTTC
CDR3 protein: CAWIFGTGGMYTF

D gene: TRBD1
J gene: TRBJ2-7
V gene: TRBV5-1
clone size: .
CDR3 DNA: TGCGCCAGCAGCTTGATCCCAGGGGGCTCAGCCTACGAGCAGTACTTC
CDR3 protein: CASSLIPGGSAYEQYF

D gene: .
J gene: TRBJ1-5
V gene: TRBV2
clone size: .
CDR3 DNA: TGTGCCAGCAGTGTCCTACAGGGAATGGGCAATCAGCCCCAGCATTTT
CDR3 protein: CASSVLQGMGNQPQHF

D gene: TRBD2
J gene: TRBJ2-1
V gene: TRBV6-5
clone size: .
CDR3 DNA: TGTGCCAGCAGCCGGACTAGAAGTGGTGACAATGAGCAGTTCTTC
CDR3 protein: CASSRTRSGDNEQFF

D gene: TRBD1
J gene: TRBJ2-3
V gene: TRBV19
clone size: .
CDR3 DNA: TGTGCCAGTCGGGACAGGGGGAAAGCAGATACGCAGTATTTT
CDR3 protein: CASRDRGKADTQYF

D gene: .
J gene: TRBJ1-5
V gene: TRBV4-1
clone size: once
CDR3 DNA: TGCGCCAGCAGCCAAGAGGAGGGTCGGGCAGCCTCTAATCAGCCCCAGCATTTT
CDR3 protein: CASSQEEGRAASNQPQHF

D gene: .
J gene: TRBJ2-7
V gene: TRBV7-2
clone size: few
CDR3 DNA: TGTGCCAGCAGCTTTCGTACAGGGGGGGGCGAGCAGTACTTC
CDR3 protein: CASSFRTGGGEQYF

D gene: TRBD1
J gene: TRBJ2-3
V gene: TRBV24-1
clone size: .
CDR3 DNA: TGTGCCACCAGTGATCCGACGGGACAGGTCTCCGATACGCAGTATTTT
CDR3 protein: CATSDPTGQVSDTQYF

D gene: .
J gene: TRBJ1-5
V gene: TRBV7-9
clone size: .
CDR3 DNA: TGTGCCAGCAGCCCCGACGGGGAGCGGGTGGCCCAGCATTTT
CDR3 protein: CASSPDGERVAQHF

D gene: .
J gene: TRBJ1-1
V gene: TRBV24-1
clone size: .
CDR3 DNA: TGTGCCACCAGTGAAACCGGACGGGATTCCCCGCGTCCGGACACTGAAGCTTTCTTT
CDR3 protein: CATSETGRDSPRPDTEAFF

D gene: TRBD1
J gene: TRBJ2-2
V gene: TRBV9
clone size: once
CDR3 DNA: TGTGCCAGCAGCGTAGTTGGGACAGCCGGGGAGCTGTTTTTT
CDR3 protein: CASSVVGTAGELFF

D gene: TRBD1
J gene: TRBJ1-4
V gene: TRBV28
clone size: .
CDR3 DNA: TGTGCCAGCAGTCCGAGGGGACAGCGTAATGAAAAACTGTTTTTT
CDR3 protein: CASSPRGQRNEKLFF

D gene: TRBD1
J gene: TRBJ1-4
V gene: TRBV7-2
clone size: few
CDR3 DNA: TGTGCCAGCAGCATCAACAGGGGCGAAAAACTGTTTTTT
CDR3 protein: CASSINRGEKLFF

D gene: TRBD2
J gene: TRBJ2-3
V gene: TRBV5-4
clone size: once
CDR3 DNA: TGTGCCAGCAGCTTGCGGGGGGTGGTAGATACGCAGTATTTT
CDR3 protein: CASSLRGVVDTQYF

D gene: .
J gene: TRBJ2-7
V gene: TRBV28
clone size: .
CDR3 DNA: TGTGCCAGCAGCCCTCAGGGACCCGCATCCTACGAGCAGTACTTC
CDR3 protein: CASSPQGPASYEQYF

D gene: .
J gene: TRBJ1-5
V gene: TRBV19
clone size: .
CDR3 DNA: TGTGCCAGTAGTATCGGAGTCCTTAGCAATCAGCCCCAGCATTTT
CDR3 protein: CASSIGVLSNQPQHF

D gene: .
J gene: TRBJ2-5
V gene: TRBV7-8
clone size: .
CDR3 DNA: TGTGCCAGCAGCTTAGAGCAAGAGACCCAGTACTTC
CDR3 protein: CASSLEQETQYF

D gene: TRBD1
J gene: TRBJ2-7
V gene: TRBV11-2
clone size: .
CDR3 DNA: TGTGCCAGCAGCTTCAGACAGGGGATAAGGCAGTACTTC
CDR3 protein: CASSFRQGIRQYF

D gene: .
J gene: TRBJ1-1
V gene: TRBV7-2
clone size: .
CDR3 DNA: TGTGCCAGCAGCTTATCCCCGACCACTGAAGCTTTCTTT
CDR3 protein: CASSLSPTTEAFF

D gene: .
J gene: TRBJ1-1
V gene: TRBV15
clone size: .
CDR3 DNA: TGTGCCACCGGGCTGAGGGGGAAACGGGCTGAAGCTTTCTTT
CDR3 protein: CATGLRGKRAEAFF

D gene: .
J gene: TRBJ2-5
V gene: TRBV4-1
clone size: .
CDR3 DNA: TGCGCCCGCCGCCGGCTAGCTACCGAGACCCAGTACTTC
CDR3 protein: CARRRLATETQYF

D gene: TRBD1
J gene: TRBJ1-1
V gene: TRBV6-5
clone size: once
CDR3 DNA: TGTGCCAGCGGGAACCGACAGGGGTCGAGTGAAGCTTTCTTT
CDR3 protein: CASGNRQGSSEAFF

D gene: .
J gene: TRBJ2-7
V gene: TRBV5-5
clone size: .
CDR3 DNA: TGTGCCAGCAGCTTGGCCCATGGGGGGCCAATCTTTACCTACGAGCAGTACTTC
CDR3 protein: CASSLAHGGPIFTYEQYF

D gene: .
J gene: TRBJ1-5
V gene: TRBV6-6
clone size: .
CDR3 DNA: TGTGCCAGCAGTTCCCTTGGGGGCAATCAGCCCCAGCATTTT
CDR3 protein: CASSSLGGNQPQHF

D gene: .
J gene: TRBJ1-1
V gene: TRBV6-5
clone size: .
CDR3 DNA: TGTGCCAGCAGTTACCGGGCGGGAAGATTGGACACTGAAGCTTTCTTT
CDR3 protein: CASSYRAGRLDTEAFF

D gene: TRBD1
J gene: TRBJ2-7
V gene: TRBV6-1
clone size: once
CDR3 DNA: TGTGCCAGCAGTGAGGGACAGGGTACCTTTTACGAGCAGTACTTC
CDR3 protein: CASSEGQGTFYEQYF

D gene: .
J gene: TRBJ2-7
V gene: TRBV5-4
clone size: few
CDR3 DNA: TGTGCCAGCAGCTTTGGGGGACTTCTGAGCGAGCAGTACTTC
CDR3 protein: CASSFGGLLSEQYF

D gene: .
J gene: TRBJ1-4
V gene: TRBV19
clone size: .
CDR3 DNA: TGTGCCAGTACAAAGATGTCGGCTAATGAAAAACTGTTTTTT
CDR3 protein: CASTKMSANEKLFF

D gene: TRBD2
J gene: TRBJ2-3
V gene: TRBV4-2
clone size: .
CDR3 DNA: TGTGCCAGCAGCCAAGATGTTGCGGGGGGGAAGGATACGCAGTATTTT
CDR3 protein: CASSQDVAGGKDTQYF

D gene: TRBD1
J gene: TRBJ1-2
V gene: TRBV27
clone size: few
CDR3 DNA: TGTGCCAGCAGTTTCGGACAGGGGAACTATGGCTACACCTTC
CDR3 protein: CASSFGQGNYGYTF

D gene: TRBD1
J gene: TRBJ1-1
V gene: TRBV27
clone size: .
CDR3 DNA: TGTGCCAGCAGGGACAGGGCCACTGAAGCTTTCTTT
CDR3 protein: CASRDRATEAFF

D gene: TRBD1
J gene: TRBJ2-2
V gene: TRBV14
clone size: .
CDR3 DNA: TGTGCCAGCAGTCGTGACAGGGGAATCACCGGGGAGCTGTTTTTT
CDR3 protein: CASSRDRGITGELFF

D gene: .
J gene: TRBJ1-2
V gene: TRBV3-1/TRBV3-2
clone size: .
CDR3 DNA: TGTGCCAGCAGCCAAGACAGGCTCCAAGTCCAAGGCTACACCTTC
CDR3 protein: CASSQDRLQVQGYTF

D gene: .
J gene: TRBJ1-2
V gene: TRBV2
clone size: once
CDR3 DNA: TGTGCCAGCAGTGGCGAGAAAACCGGTGGCTACACCTTC
CDR3 protein: CASSGEKTGGYTF

D gene: TRBD1
J gene: TRBJ1-1
V gene: TRBV6-2/TRBV6-3
clone size: .
CDR3 DNA: TGTGCCAGCAGTTCGGACAGGGAAGTTGTAGGTGAAGCTTTCTTT
CDR3 protein: CASSSDREVVGEAFF

D gene: .
J gene: TRBJ1-1
V gene: TRBV25-1
clone size: .
CDR3 DNA: TGTGCCAGCAGTGAAGGGATCGAAGCTTTCTTT
CDR3 protein: CASSEGIEAFF

D gene: .
J gene: TRBJ1-6
V gene: TRBV3-1/TRBV3-2
clone size: .
CDR3 DNA: TGTGCCAGCAGCCAAGATTTACGGGGAGGGGGTAATTCACCCCTCCACTTT
CDR3 protein: CASSQDLRGGGNSPLHF

D gene: .
J gene: TRBJ1-5
V gene: TRBV5-6
clone size: .
CDR3 DNA: TGTGCCAGCAGTAAGGGCCTTATGGGCAATCAGCCCCAGCATTTT
CDR3 protein: CASSKGLMGNQPQHF